A selection of T cell receptor beta chains follows, all from one sample in a study of blood T cells in healthy people across ages. Each CDR3 protein gets one entry after TCRdb re-called the 5' RACE reads with MiXCR. The sample consists of roughly 1,800,000 distinct CDR3 sequences, about 50% of them appearing once. Sequenced input: blood. The source of these receptors is a woman between 35 and 50 years old in good health. CDR3s include the opening cysteine and the closing phenylalanine or tryptophan. D genes are given only for firm matches. Only some rows state a clone size, as once, few, many or a class for expanded clones.

D	length	size	V	J	CDR3	DNA
TRBD1	15	.	TRBV28	TRBJ1-2	CASIWRDRYNYGYTF	TGTGCCAGCATATGGCGGGACAGATATAACTATGGCTACACCTTC
TRBD2	16	.	TRBV25-1	TRBJ2-7	CANSDPGTSGGDEQYF	TGTGCCAACAGTGACCCTGGGACTAGCGGGGGAGACGAGCAGTACTTC
.	11	once	TRBV2	TRBJ2-5	CASKDALEQYF	TGTGCCAGCAAAGATGCCCTGGAGCAGTACTTC
TRBD2	14	.	TRBV29-1	TRBJ2-3	CSVEARAGVDTQYF	TGCAGCGTTGAGGCCCGAGCGGGGGTCGATACGCAGTATTTT
.	16	.	TRBV12-3/TRBV12-4	TRBJ2-2	CASNLRDMPPTGELFF	TGTGCCAGCAATCTCCGGGACATGCCACCCACCGGGGAGCTGTTTTTT
TRBD2	16	.	TRBV15	TRBJ2-1	CATSRWGGSSYNEQFF	TGTGCCACCAGCAGGTGGGGGGGGAGCTCCTACAATGAGCAGTTCTTC
.	14	.	TRBV28	TRBJ2-7	CASSTREGYSEQYF	TGTGCCAGCAGCACTAGGGAAGGGTATTCCGAGCAGTACTTC
.	14	.	TRBV19	TRBJ1-6	CASSTPALRTPLHF	TGTGCCAGTAGTACCCCGGCCCTCCGGACCCCCCTCCACTTT
.	14	.	TRBV5-1	TRBJ1-4	CASSAGNEGEKLFF	TGCGCCAGCAGCGCGGGAAACGAAGGGGAAAAACTGTTTTTT
.	11	.	TRBV20-1	TRBJ1-1	CSASTQGEAFF	TGCAGTGCTAGTACTCAGGGGGAAGCTTTCTTT
.	13	.	TRBV25-1	TRBJ2-7	CASRMGGGHEQYF	TGTGCCAGCAGGATGGGAGGTGGCCACGAGCAGTACTTC
.	13	.	TRBV6-2/TRBV6-3	TRBJ2-1	CASSQNLGNEQFF	TGTGCCAGCAGTCAGAACCTTGGGAATGAGCAGTTCTTC
TRBD2	15	.	TRBV5-1	TRBJ2-1	CASSWTSRINNEQFF	TGCGCCAGCAGCTGGACTAGCCGGATAAACAATGAGCAGTTCTTC
.	10	.	TRBV6-5	TRBJ1-2	CASGENGYTF	TGTGCCAGCGGGGAAAATGGCTACACCTTC
TRBD2	17	few	TRBV7-2	TRBJ2-3	CASSRGAGGGGGDTQYF	TGTGCCAGCAGCCGCGGTGCGGGGGGAGGAGGGGGAGATACGCAGTATTTT
.	16	.	TRBV5-1	TRBJ2-1	CASSWQGLGSYNEQFF	TGCGCCAGCAGCTGGCAGGGTCTCGGCTCCTACAATGAGCAGTTCTTC
.	16	once	TRBV7-2	TRBJ2-3	CASSLGGSVSTDTQYF	TGTGCCAGCAGCTTAGGTGGTAGCGTGAGCACAGATACGCAGTATTTT
.	12	.	TRBV27	TRBJ2-5	CATLVPQETQYF	TGTGCCACCCTGGTCCCCCAAGAGACCCAGTACTTC
.	16	.	TRBV6-1	TRBJ2-1	CASSLGRRGAINEQFF	TGTGCCAGCAGCCTAGGGCGACGGGGGGCTATTAATGAGCAGTTCTTC
.	16	.	TRBV18	TRBJ2-3	CASSPPGRAASDTQYF	TGTGCCAGCTCACCACCAGGACGAGCGGCCTCAGATACGCAGTATTTT
TRBD1	17	.	TRBV6-5	TRBJ2-7	CASSYSANRGGTYEQYF	TGTGCCAGCAGTTACTCCGCTAACAGGGGTGGCACCTACGAGCAGTACTTC
TRBD1	15	few	TRBV5-6	TRBJ1-2	CASSASGTGGGGYTF	TGTGCCAGCAGCGCCTCCGGGACAGGGGGAGGTGGCTACACCTTC
TRBD2	15	few	TRBV5-1	TRBJ2-1	CASSSTSGGHNEQFF	TGCGCCAGCAGCTCGACTAGCGGGGGCCACAATGAGCAGTTCTTC
TRBD1	17	few	TRBV27	TRBJ1-2	CASSLFWRGTGRDGYTF	TGTGCCAGCAGTTTATTCTGGCGAGGGACAGGGCGGGATGGCTACACCTTC